This T cell receptor beta chain comes out of a study of identical twins. V lost 0 bases, J lost 2 bases, and 4 bases stayed unmatched. Germline V gives CDR1 LNHNV, CDR2 YYDKDF (reference sequence). CDR3 length: 15 residues. Overall study findings and caveats: While abundant cord blood beta clonotypes carried fewer insertions, memory repertoires showed no such pattern. Alpha sequences out of frame and shared by twins had excess low generation probability. Instead of following the same donors, the conclusions were based on cross-sectional statistical analysis.

Note on this clonotype: Its target is not known.

Addition of a universal primer site occurred through template switching, and cDNA carried unique molecular identifiers. TCRdb reanalysed the 5' RACE reads using MiXCR and keeps one entry per CDR3 protein. In the table there are approximately 680,000 distinct CDR3 sequences, about 7% of which are singletons. These sequences were also reported in another study, on yellow fever vaccine responses in identical twins.

This sequence originates from a woman between 18 and 29 years old in good health. Sample: PBMCs. The chain uses TRBV15 and TRBJ2-7; TRBD1 matches 7 bases. The CDR3 reads CATSRDRRGTYEQYF. The CDR3, as DNA: TGTGCCACCAGCAGAGATCGCAGGGGGACCTACGAGCAGTACTTC.